The clone carrying this T cell receptor beta chain was observed a few times. Its matching antigen is unknown. This sample stems from a study of vaccination and CD4 T cells after COVID-19. This CDR3 region has 15 residues. The ends lost 6 bases at V and 3 bases at J; junction bases unmatched: 7. Germline V gene data show CDR1 as SGHVS and CDR2 as FQNEAQ. Treatment meaning: roughly 11-day PBMC culture with coronavirus spike peptide pools or control peptides (ViraFEST assay). The Oncomine TCR Beta short-read assay was applied to DNA of cultured CD4+ T cells. MiXCR was run by TCRdb on the PCR reads, yielding one entry per CDR3 protein. Here the sample spans more than 10,000 distinct CDR3 sequences, approximately 60% being singletons.

The gene calls are TRBV7-8 and TRBJ2-2, with 7 nucleotides matching TRBD2. This sequence originates from a human donor who had recovered from COVID-19. Sequenced material: CD4+ T cells from blood, cultured in vitro, taken before SARS-CoV-2 vaccination. CDR3 sequence (DNA): TGTGCCAGCAGACTGGGCGGGGGTTACACCGGGGAGCTGTTTTTT. Encoded protein: CASRLGGGYTGELFF.